The TCR beta chain under discussion was sequenced for a study of cytomegalovirus exposure and HLA in healthy donors. This CDR3 has 13 residues. V was cut by 0 bases and J by 3 bases, with 8 bases left in between. Germline V gives CDR1 SQVTM, CDR2 ANQGSEA. Primers for the PCR totalled 60 Vbeta and 13 Jbeta. Repertoires were generated with immunoSEQ multiplex PCR, while TCRdb's copy carries only in-frame clones and drops some. The data contain some 140,000 clones, around 73% of them singletons. This rearrangement joins TRBV29-1 to TRBJ1-2, with D uncertain. The sequenced material came from PBMCs. The receptor was derived from a woman aged 40 to 55 in good health and CMV-seronegative. Here the CDR3 reads CSVEDGVDYGYTF. The DNA of the CDR3 is TGCAGCGTTGAAGACGGGGTCGACTATGGCTACACCTTC.